Below, 20 T cell receptor beta chains from the same sample are listed, as sequenced in a study of CD8+ T cells in alopecia areata. The treatment: oral pan-JAK inhibitor, 5-10 mg twice daily. The sequencing template was cDNA reverse transcribed from extracted RNA. TCRdb's copy holds only in-frame clones and misses some; the assay was immunoSEQ multiplex PCR. The table lists 150,000 to 200,000 clones, 50% to 60% of them singletons. The specimen comprised CD4+ T cells sorted from blood, sampled at week 4, from a patient treated with tofacitinib. The receptors originated from a human donor with alopecia areata.

This clone was counted between two and nine times. V and J are TRBV4-3 and TRBJ1-3; D may be TRBD1 (5 bases). CDR3 length equals 19 residues. Germline CDR1 reads LGHNA; CDR2 reads YSLEER. The ends were cut back, 4 bases at V and 0 bases at J, with 22 bases in the middle. CDR3 bases: TGCGCCAGCAGCCGAATGGGGACCGGTGGGTTCACCTCTGGAAACACCATATATTTT. Translating it yields CASSRMGTGGFTSGNTIYF.

The chain employs TRBV19 and TRBJ1-5; a weak D match, TRBD1 (5 bases). The CDR3 totals 12 residues. The V gene's germline CDR1 is LNHDA and CDR2 SQIVND (reference sequence). The ends were cut back, 7 bases at V and 6 bases at J, with 10 bases in the middle. The CDR3 DNA reads TGTGCCAGTAATGGGGCGGCTCAGCCCCAGCATTTT. Translating it yields CASNGAAQPQHF. The full variable domain, in which reference TRBV19 and TRBJ1-5 provide the parts outside the CDR3, is DGGITQSPKYLFRKEGQNVTLSCEQNLNHDAMYWYRQDPGQGLRLIYYSQIVNDFQKGDIAEGYSVSREKKESFPLTVTSAQKNPTAFYLCASNGAAQPQHFGDGTRLSIL.

J is TRBJ1-2 and V is TRBV30; tentatively, D is TRBD1 (5 bases). V was trimmed by 0 bases and J by 7 bases, leaving 12 bases between them. CDR3 length equals 13 residues. CDR1 is GTSNPN, CDR2 SVGIG, per germline (reference sequence). DNA for the CDR3: TGTGCCTGGAGTGTACATGGGGCGAGTGGCTACACCTTC. Its translation: CAWSVHGASGYTF.

This clone was seen a handful of times. J is TRBJ1-3 and V is TRBV7-2; D remains unclear. The CDR3 runs 12 residues. In germline, CDR1 is SGHTA, CDR2 FQGNSA. Trimming left V 0 bases short and J 11 bases short, with 8 bases between. The CDR3 coding sequence is TGTGCCAGCAGCTTAGCCTTCTCCGCCATATATTTT. It specifies CASSLAFSAIYF. Variable domain in full (rest from reference TRBV7-2 and TRBJ1-3): GAGVSQSPSNKVTEKGKDVELRCDPISGHTALYWYRQSLGQGLEFLIYFQGNSAPDKSGLPSDRFSAERTGGSVSTLTIQRTQQEDSAVYLCASSLAFSAIYFGEGSWLTVV.

The chain combines TRBV30 with TRBJ2-1; D may be TRBD1 (5 bases). Germline lookup yields CDR1 GTSNPN and CDR2 SVGIG (reference sequence). The CDR3 runs to 15 residues. The V gene lost 3 bases and the J gene lost 1 base, with 13 bases spanning the gap. In DNA form, the CDR3 reads TGTGCCTGGAGATCTGGCAGGGTGTCCTACAATGAGCAGTTCTTC. Its translation: CAWRSGRVSYNEQFF.

The chain links TRBV5-6 to TRBJ1-1; 8 bases align to TRBD1. The length of the CDR3 is 14 residues. V was pared by 2 bases and J by 2 bases, with 2 bases of the junction left unmatched. Looked up from germline, CDR1 is SGHDT and CDR2 is YYEEEE. The CDR3 here is CASSLDRGNTEAFF. The CDR3 DNA reads as TGTGCCAGCAGCTTAGACAGGGGAAACACTGAAGCTTTCTTT.

The chain recombines TRBV29-1 with TRBJ2-1; 7 bases map to TRBD1. CDR3 length: 14 amino acids. Germline lookup yields CDR1 SQVTM and CDR2 ANQGSEA. Germline trimming cut 7 bases from V and 0 bases from J; bases unmatched to any gene: 6. The CDR3 sequence is CSGLGTASYNEQFF. In nucleotides, the CDR3 is TGCAGCGGGCTCGGGACAGCCTCCTACAATGAGCAGTTCTTC.

CDR3 DNA sequence: TGTGCCAGCAGCTTAGGACTGAGTCCAACCTATTCTCAAGAGACCCAGTACTTC. It specifies CASSLGLSPTYSQETQYF. This chain connects TRBV11-3 to TRBJ2-5; D not certain. The CDR3 consists of 18 residues. V shed 1 base and J shed 2 bases, with 20 bases lying between them. Germline loops: CDR1 SGHNT, CDR2 YENEEA.

This clone has just a few counts. The CDR3 sequence is CASSQQGAQGNEKLFF. The CDR3 nucleotides are TGTGCCAGCAGCCAACAGGGGGCGCAGGGTAATGAAAAACTGTTTTTT. This chain links TRBV7-9 with TRBJ1-4; 9 positions match TRBD1. Germline V gives CDR1 SEHNR, CDR2 FQNEAQ (reference sequence). The V segment lost 5 bases and the J segment 4 bases; nucleotides outside the gene matches: 8. The CDR3 consists of 16 residues.

The CDR3 spells CATSTDRNTGELFF. CDR3 coding DNA: TGTGCCACCAGCACCGACAGAAACACCGGGGAGCTGTTTTTT. The J gene is TRBJ2-2, the V gene TRBV15; D is perhaps TRBD1 (5 bases). The CDR3 consists of 14 residues. Germline V lookup: CDR1 LNHNV, CDR2 YYDKDF (reference sequence). The V end was cut by 4 bases, the J end by 2 bases, with 8 bases between.

The genes are TRBV27 and TRBJ1-5; no firm D call. V shed 6 bases and J shed 4 bases, with 1 base lying between them. The germline CDR1 and CDR2 sequences are MNHEY and SMNVEV (reference sequence). This CDR3 spans 10 amino acids. The CDR3 protein is CASRNQPQHF. CDR3 DNA sequence: TGTGCCAGCAGGAATCAGCCCCAGCATTTT.

This clone came up a few times. This chain links TRBV11-2 with TRBJ1-6, with D perhaps TRBD1 (5 bases). CDR1 and CDR2 (germline): SGHAT, FQNNGV. CDR3 length: 14 amino acids. Trimming took off 1 base at V and 10 bases at J, with 11 bases between the two ends. CDR3 nucleotide sequence: TGTGCCAGCAGCTTAGCCGGGACGTTCTCACCCCTCCACTTT. Its protein is CASSLAGTFSPLHF.

The chain employs TRBV7-9 and TRBJ2-2, with TRBD1 as a possible D gene (5 bases). Germline loops: CDR1 SEHNR, CDR2 FQNEAQ (reference sequence). This CDR3 region has 16 residues. Trimming pared 2 bases from V and 2 bases from J, leaving 12 bases between. The CDR3 bases are TGTGCCAGCAGCTTATCGCAGACAGCAAACACCGGGGAGCTGTTTTTT. Its translation: CASSLSQTANTGELFF.

In its sample, this clone was seen once. J is TRBJ2-3 and V is TRBV5-6, with TRBD2 matching over 10 bases. The V segment lost 2 bases and the J segment 3 bases; nucleotides outside the gene matches: 3. This CDR3 has 15 residues. In germline, CDR1 is SGHDT, CDR2 YYEEEE. CDR3 loop: CASSFYSGGTDTQYF. CDR3 coding DNA: TGTGCCAGCAGCTTTTATAGCGGGGGGACAGATACGCAGTATTTT.

The J gene is TRBJ2-3, the V gene TRBV5-1; D remains unclear. V was clipped by 0 bases and J by 9 bases, with 8 bases between them. Germline V gene data show CDR1 as SGHRS and CDR2 as YFSETQ. The CDR3 totals 12 residues. CDR3 DNA: TGCGCCAGCAGCTTGGTGGCGGAGACGCAGTATTTT. Its translation is CASSLVAETQYF.

This clone was counted a few times. CDR3 amino acids: CASSLQGIGETQYF. For the CDR3, the DNA is TGTGCCAGCAGCTTACAAGGGATCGGGGAGACCCAGTACTTC. The rearrangement joins TRBV7-2 to TRBJ2-5; D uncertain. The V gene lost 2 bases and the J gene lost 5 bases, with 12 bases spanning the gap. The V gene's germline CDR1 is SGHTA and CDR2 FQGNSA. CDR3 length: 14 residues.

Sample share makes this clone medium-sized. The chain uses TRBV4-3 and TRBJ2-7; D may be TRBD2 (5 bases). From germline, CDR1 is LGHNA and CDR2 YSLEER. This CDR3 has 13 amino acids. The germline V and J ends were trimmed by 1 base and 8 bases, with 12 bases remaining between them. CDR3 sequence reads: CASSQGNGVKQYF. CDR3 DNA sequence: TGCGCCAGCAGCCAAGGGAACGGGGTCAAGCAGTACTTC.

V and J are TRBV5-1 and TRBJ1-6; a possible D gene is TRBD1 (6 bases). CDR1 is SGHRS, CDR2 YFSETQ, per germline. Trimming pared 4 bases from V and 9 bases from J, leaving 17 bases between. This CDR3 is built from 15 residues. CDR3 loop: CASSPGQGYPSPLHF. In DNA, the CDR3 is TGCGCCAGCAGCCCTGGCCAGGGGTATCCTTCACCCCTCCACTTT.

The chain couples TRBV6-5 to TRBJ1-6; 7 nucleotides match TRBD1. Losses at the gene ends were 2 bases for V and 7 bases for J; bases not matched to a gene: 2. Germline V gives CDR1 MNHEY, CDR2 SVGAGI. The length of the CDR3 is 14 residues. The CDR3 region has the DNA TGTGCCAGCAGTTACGCCAGGGGGAATTCACCCCTCCACTTT. Amino acids: CASSYARGNSPLHF.

The sample holds a few counts of this clone. Germline is not matched at one junction end, which may reflect a read error. The chain has TRBV5-5 and TRBJ1-4; maybe TRBD1 (5 bases). Germline lookup yields CDR1 SGHKS and CDR2 YYEKEE (reference sequence). This CDR3 is built from 15 residues. The CDR3: CASSQGPYPNEKLFF. The CDR3 DNA is TGCGCCAGCAGCCAGGGCCCGTATCCGAATGAAAAACTGTTTTTT. The entire variable domain, with the rest obtained from reference TRBV5-5 and TRBJ1-4, is as follows: DAGVTQSPTHLIKTRGQQVTLRCSPISGHKSVSWYQQVLGQGPQFIFQYYEKEERGRGNFPDRFSARQFPNYSSELNVNALLLGDSALYLCASSQGPYPNEKLFFGSGTQLSVL.